This TCR beta chain was captured by sequencing in a study of T cell responses to AZD1222 COVID-19 vaccine. Overall study findings and caveats: Clonal diversity may have been underestimated, and the donors were mostly white British, with more females than males.

About this clone: Its antigen remains unidentified.

CDR1 and CDR2 from the germline V gene are SQVTM and ANQGSEA. The length of the CDR3 is 12 residues. Trimming removed 6 bases from V and 6 bases from J, with 12 bases in between. Profiled with immunoSEQ multiplex PCR; TCRdb holds only in-frame clones, not every one. The data hold some 63,000 clones, with roughly nine tenths observed a single time. The chain carries TRBV29-1 and TRBJ2-1; perhaps D is TRBD1 or TRBD2 (5 bases each). This TCR came from an adult who received the AZD1222 COVID-19 vaccine. This specimen consisted of peripheral blood, obtained 28 days after the second AZD1222 dose. The CDR3 nucleotides read TGCAGCGTCAAAGGGGAGACCAATGAGCAGTTCTTC. It specifies CSVKGETNEQFF.